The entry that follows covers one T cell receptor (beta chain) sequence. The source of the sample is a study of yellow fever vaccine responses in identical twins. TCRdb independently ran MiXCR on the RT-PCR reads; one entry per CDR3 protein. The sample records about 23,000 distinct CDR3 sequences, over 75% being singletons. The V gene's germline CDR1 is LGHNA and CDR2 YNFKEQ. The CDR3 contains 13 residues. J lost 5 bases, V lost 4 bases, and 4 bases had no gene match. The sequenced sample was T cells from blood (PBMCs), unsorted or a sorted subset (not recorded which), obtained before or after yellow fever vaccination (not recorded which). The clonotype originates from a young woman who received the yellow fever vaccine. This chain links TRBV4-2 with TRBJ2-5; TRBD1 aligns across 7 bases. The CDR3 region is CASSPGQLETQYF. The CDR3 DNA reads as TGTGCCAGCAGCCCGGGACAGCTGGAGACCCAGTACTTC.